This TCR beta chain appears in the sequencing data of a study of glioma-infiltrating T cells after dendritic cell vaccination. At the level of the study: Autologous tumor lysate-pulsed dendritic cell vaccination was given between the early 2000s and the early 2010s. Regarding the study as a whole: No direct clonality-survival link was found; a diverse polyclonal response may matter.

Up to about 2 ug genomic DNA was used for TCRB CDR3 amplification. The primer mix had 60 V beta and 13 J beta primers. The assay was immunoSEQ multiplex PCR, and TCRdb's table has in-frame clones only and misses some. This sample has 80,000 to 100,000 clones; approximately 80% occur once, and the top ten carry around 6%. CDR3 size: 11 residues. With 1 base removed from V and 15 bases from J, the gap between germline ends came to 13 bases. Germline-derived CDR1 and CDR2 are DFQATT and SNEGSKA (reference sequence). As to this clone: Antigen unknown.

The receptor comes from a human donor with glioblastoma. The source was blood, collected before dendritic cell vaccination. This rearrangement joins TRBV20-1 to TRBJ1-3; tentative D call: TRBD1 (5 bases). CDR3 nucleotides: TGCAGTGCTAGAGGAGGCGGGACGGCATATTTT. This sequence encodes CSARGGGTAYF.